The T cell receptor (beta chain) described here comes from a study of shared clonotypes between healthy human individuals. Turning to this clone: The antigen is unknown.

The protocol was immunoSEQ multiplex PCR, while the TCRdb copy is restricted to in-frame clones and leaves out a portion. This table holds 2 million to 2.5 million clones, 85% to 95% found once. General study results and limits: Memory subsets had estimated richness that was generally smaller than that of naive subsets. Only blood was sampled, and tissue TCR repertoires likely differ from blood ones.

The sample was naive CD4+ T cells from PBMCs. Subset: CD45RA+ positively selected. The source of this sequence is a man younger than 35 in good health. Some clones in this sample may be carry-over from other donors' samples.

The DNA for the CDR3 is TGTGCCAGCAGCCATAAAAGGAGCGGGAGGGTAACTACCAATGAGCAGTTCTTC. Its protein product is CASSHKRSGRVTTNEQFF. The rearrangement links TRBV7-9 to TRBJ2-1; 10 bases match TRBD2. Trimming cost V 5 bases and J 6 bases; bases outside gene matches: 16. The CDR3 contains 18 residues. Per germline, CDR1 SEHNR and CDR2 FQNEAQ (reference sequence).